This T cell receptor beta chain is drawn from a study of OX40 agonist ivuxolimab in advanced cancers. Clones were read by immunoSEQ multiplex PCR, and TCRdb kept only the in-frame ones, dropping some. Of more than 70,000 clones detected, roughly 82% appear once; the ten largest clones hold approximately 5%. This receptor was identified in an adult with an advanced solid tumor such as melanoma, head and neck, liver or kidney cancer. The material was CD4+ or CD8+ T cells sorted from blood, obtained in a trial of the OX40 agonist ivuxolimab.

Here the CDR3 DNA reads TGTGCCATACAGGTACGGGCTGACACTGAAGCTTTCTTT. Translated: CAIQVRADTEAFF. The chain couples TRBV10-3 to TRBJ1-1; tentative D call: TRBD1 (5 bases). Germline V gives CDR1 ENHRY, CDR2 SYGVKD. The CDR3 spans 13 residues. V was shortened by 9 bases and J by 3 bases, with 14 bases between the two germline ends.